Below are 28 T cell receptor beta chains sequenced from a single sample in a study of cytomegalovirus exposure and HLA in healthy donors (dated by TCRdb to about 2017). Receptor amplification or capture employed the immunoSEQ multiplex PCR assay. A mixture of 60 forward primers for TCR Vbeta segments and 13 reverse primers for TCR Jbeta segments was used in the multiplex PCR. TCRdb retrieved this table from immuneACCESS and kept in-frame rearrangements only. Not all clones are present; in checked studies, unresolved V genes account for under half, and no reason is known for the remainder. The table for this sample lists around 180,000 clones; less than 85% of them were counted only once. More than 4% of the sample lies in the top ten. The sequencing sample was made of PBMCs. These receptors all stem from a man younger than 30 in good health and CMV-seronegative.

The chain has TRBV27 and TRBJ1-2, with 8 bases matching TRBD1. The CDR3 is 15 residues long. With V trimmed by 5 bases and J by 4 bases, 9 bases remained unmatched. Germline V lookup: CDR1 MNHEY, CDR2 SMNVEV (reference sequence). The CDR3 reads CASSPSTGVAYGYTF. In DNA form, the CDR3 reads TGTGCCAGCAGTCCATCGACAGGGGTTGCCTATGGCTACACCTTC.

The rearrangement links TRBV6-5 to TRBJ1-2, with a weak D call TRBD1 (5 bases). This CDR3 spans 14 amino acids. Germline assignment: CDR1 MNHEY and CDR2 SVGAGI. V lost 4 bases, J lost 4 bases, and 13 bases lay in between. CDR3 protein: CASSSDSDRYGYTF. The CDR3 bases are TGTGCCAGCAGTTCCGACAGCGACCGCTATGGCTACACCTTC.

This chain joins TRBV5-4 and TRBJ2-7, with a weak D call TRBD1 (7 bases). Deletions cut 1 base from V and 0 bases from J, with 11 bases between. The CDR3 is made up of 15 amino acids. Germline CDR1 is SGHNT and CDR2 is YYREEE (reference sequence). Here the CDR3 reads CASSLYRGLSYEQYF. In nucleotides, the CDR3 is TGTGCCAGCAGCTTGTACAGGGGACTCTCCTACGAGCAGTACTTC.

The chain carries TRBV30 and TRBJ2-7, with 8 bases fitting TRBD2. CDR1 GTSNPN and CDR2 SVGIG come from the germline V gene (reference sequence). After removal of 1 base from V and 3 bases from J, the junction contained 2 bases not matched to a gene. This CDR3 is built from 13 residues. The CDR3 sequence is CAWSAGGDYEQYF. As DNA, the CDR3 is TGTGCCTGGAGTGCCGGGGGGGACTACGAGCAGTACTTC.

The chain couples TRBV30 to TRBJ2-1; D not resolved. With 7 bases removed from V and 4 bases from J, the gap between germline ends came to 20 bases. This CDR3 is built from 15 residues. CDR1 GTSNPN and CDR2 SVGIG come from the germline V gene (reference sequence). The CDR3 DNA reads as TGTGCCTTGACAAACGCCCAGGAATTATACAATGAGCAGTTCTTC. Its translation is CALTNAQELYNEQFF.

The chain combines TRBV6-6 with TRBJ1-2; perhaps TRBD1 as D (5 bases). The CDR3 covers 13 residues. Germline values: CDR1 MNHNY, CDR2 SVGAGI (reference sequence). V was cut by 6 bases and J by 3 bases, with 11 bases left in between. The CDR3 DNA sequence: TGTGCCAGCAGAAAAGGGGCCGACTATGGCTACACCTTC. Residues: CASRKGADYGYTF.

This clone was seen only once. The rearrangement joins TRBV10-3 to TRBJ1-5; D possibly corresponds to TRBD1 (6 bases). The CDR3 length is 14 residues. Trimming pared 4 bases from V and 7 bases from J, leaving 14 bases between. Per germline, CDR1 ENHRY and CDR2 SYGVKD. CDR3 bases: TGTGCCATCAGTGGCACAGGGACGGGGCAGCCCCAGCATTTT. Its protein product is CAISGTGTGQPQHF.

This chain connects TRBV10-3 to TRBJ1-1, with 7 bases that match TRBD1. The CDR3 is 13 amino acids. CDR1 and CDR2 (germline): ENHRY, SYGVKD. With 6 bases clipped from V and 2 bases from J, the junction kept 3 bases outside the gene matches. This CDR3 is CAISRDRNTEAFF. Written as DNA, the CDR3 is TGTGCCATCAGCCGGGACAGAAACACTGAAGCTTTCTTT.

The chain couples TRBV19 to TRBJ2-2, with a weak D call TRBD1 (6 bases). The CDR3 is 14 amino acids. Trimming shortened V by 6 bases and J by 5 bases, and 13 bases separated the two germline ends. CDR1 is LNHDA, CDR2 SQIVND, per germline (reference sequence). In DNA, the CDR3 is TGTGCCAGTAGCCCCTTTACAGGGACCGGGGAGCTGTTTTTT. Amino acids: CASSPFTGTGELFF.

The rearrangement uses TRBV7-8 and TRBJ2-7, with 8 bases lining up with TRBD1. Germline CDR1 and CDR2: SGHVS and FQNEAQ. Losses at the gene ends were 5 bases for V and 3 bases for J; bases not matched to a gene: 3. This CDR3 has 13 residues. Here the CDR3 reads CASSRDRSYEQYF. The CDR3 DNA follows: TGTGCCAGCAGCCGGGACAGGAGCTACGAGCAGTACTTC.

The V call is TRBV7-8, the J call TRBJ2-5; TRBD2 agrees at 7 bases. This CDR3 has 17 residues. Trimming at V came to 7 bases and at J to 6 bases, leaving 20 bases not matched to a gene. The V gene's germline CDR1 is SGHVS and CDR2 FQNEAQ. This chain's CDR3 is CASNPSGLGTNSQTQYF. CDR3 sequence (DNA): TGTGCCAGCAACCCATCCGGACTAGGAACAAACTCACAGACCCAGTACTTC.

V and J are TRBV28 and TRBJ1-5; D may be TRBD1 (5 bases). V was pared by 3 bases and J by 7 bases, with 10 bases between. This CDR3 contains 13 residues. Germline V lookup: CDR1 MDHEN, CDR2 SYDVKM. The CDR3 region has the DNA TGTGCCAGCAGTTTTGGGGGGGTCCAGCCCCAGCATTTT. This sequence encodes CASSFGGVQPQHF.

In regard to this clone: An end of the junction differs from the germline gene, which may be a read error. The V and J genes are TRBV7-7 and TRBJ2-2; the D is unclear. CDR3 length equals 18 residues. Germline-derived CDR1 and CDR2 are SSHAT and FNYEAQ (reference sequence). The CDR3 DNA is TGTGCTAGCAGCTTAAATTATGGAGTTGATTTGGACACCGGGGAGCTGTTTTTT. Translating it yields CASSLNYGVDLDTGELFF.

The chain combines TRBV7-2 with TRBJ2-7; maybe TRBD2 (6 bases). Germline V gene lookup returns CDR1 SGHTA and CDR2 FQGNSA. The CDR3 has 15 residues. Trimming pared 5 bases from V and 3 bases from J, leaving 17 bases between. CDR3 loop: CASSPQITSLYEQYF. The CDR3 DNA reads TGTGCCAGCAGCCCTCAAATCACTAGCCTCTACGAGCAGTACTTC.

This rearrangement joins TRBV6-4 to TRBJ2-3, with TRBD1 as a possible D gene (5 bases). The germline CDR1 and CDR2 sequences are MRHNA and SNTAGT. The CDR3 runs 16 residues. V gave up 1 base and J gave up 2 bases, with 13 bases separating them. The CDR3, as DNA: TGTGCCAGCAGTGACTTTTTCCAGGGCCACACAGATACGCAGTATTTT. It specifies CASSDFFQGHTDTQYF.

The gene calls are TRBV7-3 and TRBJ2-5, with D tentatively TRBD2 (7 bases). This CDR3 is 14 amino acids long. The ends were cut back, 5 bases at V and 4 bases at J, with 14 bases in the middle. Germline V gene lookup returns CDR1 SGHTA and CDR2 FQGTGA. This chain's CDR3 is CASSNSGGRETQYF. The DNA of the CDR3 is TGTGCCAGCAGCAACTCGGGGGGCCGAGAGACCCAGTACTTC. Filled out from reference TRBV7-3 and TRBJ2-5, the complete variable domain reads GAGVSQTPSNKVTEKGKYVELRCDPISGHTALYWYRQSLGQGPEFLIYFQGTGAADDSGLPNDRFFAVRPEGSVSTLKIQRTERGDSAVYLCASSNSGGRETQYFGPGTRLLVL.

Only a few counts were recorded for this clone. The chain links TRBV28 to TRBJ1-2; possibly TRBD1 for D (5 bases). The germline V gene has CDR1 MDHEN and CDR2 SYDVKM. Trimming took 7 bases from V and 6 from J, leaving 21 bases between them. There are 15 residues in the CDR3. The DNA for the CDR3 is TGTGCCAGCACCTCCGGCGGGGACGGAAACAATGGCTACACCTTC. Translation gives CASTSGGDGNNGYTF.

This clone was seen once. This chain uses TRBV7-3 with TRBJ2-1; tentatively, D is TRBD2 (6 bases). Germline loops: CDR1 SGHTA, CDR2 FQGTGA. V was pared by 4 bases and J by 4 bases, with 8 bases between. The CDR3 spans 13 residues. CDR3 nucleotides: TGTGCCAGCAGCTCTGGACTATACAATGAGCAGTTCTTC. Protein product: CASSSGLYNEQFF. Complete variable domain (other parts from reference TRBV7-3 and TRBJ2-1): GAGVSQTPSNKVTEKGKYVELRCDPISGHTALYWYRQSLGQGPEFLIYFQGTGAADDSGLPNDRFFAVRPEGSVSTLKIQRTERGDSAVYLCASSSGLYNEQFFGPGTRLTVL.

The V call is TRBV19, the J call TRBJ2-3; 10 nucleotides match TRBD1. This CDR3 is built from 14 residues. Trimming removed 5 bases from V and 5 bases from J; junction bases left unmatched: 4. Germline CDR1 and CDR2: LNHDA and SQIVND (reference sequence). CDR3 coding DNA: TGTGCCAGTAGTTGGACAGGGGGGGGAGATACGCAGTATTTT. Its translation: CASSWTGGGDTQYF.

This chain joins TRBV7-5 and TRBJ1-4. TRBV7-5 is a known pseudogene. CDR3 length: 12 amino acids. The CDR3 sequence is CARSTRGEKLFF. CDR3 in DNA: TGTGCCAGAAGCACGCGGGGGGAAAAACTGTTTTTT.

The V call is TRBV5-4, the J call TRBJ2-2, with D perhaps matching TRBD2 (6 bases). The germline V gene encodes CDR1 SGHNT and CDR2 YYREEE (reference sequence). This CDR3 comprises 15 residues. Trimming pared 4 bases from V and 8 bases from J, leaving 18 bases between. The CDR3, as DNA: TGTGCCAGCAGCCGAGCTGGACTACTTGGGGGGGAGCTGTTTTTT. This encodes CASSRAGLLGGELFF.

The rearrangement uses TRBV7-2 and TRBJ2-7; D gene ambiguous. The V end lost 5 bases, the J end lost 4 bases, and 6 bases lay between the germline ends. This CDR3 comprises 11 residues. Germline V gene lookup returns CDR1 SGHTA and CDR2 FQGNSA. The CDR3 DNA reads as TGTGCCAGCAGCCCCAGGTACGAGCAGTACTTC. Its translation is CASSPRYEQYF.

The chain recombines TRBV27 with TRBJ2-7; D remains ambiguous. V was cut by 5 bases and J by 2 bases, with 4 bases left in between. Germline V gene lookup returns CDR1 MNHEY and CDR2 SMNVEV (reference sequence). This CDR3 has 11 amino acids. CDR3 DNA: TGTGCCAGCAGTACACCCTACGAGCAGTACTTC. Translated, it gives CASSTPYEQYF.

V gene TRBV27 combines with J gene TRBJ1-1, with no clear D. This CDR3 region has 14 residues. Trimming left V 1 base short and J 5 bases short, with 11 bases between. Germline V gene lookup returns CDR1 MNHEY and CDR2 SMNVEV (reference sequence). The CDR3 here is CASSLWAERTEAFF. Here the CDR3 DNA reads TGTGCCAGCAGTTTATGGGCAGAGCGGACTGAAGCTTTCTTT.

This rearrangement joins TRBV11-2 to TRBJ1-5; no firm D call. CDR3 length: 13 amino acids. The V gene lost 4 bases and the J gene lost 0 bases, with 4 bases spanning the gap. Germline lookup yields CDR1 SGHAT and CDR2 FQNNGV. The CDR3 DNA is TGTGCCAGCAGCTCCTATAGCAATCAGCCCCAGCATTTT. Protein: CASSSYSNQPQHF. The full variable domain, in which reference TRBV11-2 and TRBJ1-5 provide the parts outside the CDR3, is EAGVAQSPRYKIIEKRQSVAFWCNPISGHATLYWYQQILGQGPKLLIQFQNNGVVDDSQLPKDRFSAERLKGVDSTLKIQPAKLEDSAVYLCASSSYSNQPQHFGDGTRLSIL.

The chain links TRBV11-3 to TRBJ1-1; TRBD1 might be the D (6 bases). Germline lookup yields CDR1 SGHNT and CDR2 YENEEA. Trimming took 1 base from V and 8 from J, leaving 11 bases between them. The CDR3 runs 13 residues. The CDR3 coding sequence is TGTGCCAGCAGCTTAGCAGGGGCAGTCGAAGCTTTCTTT. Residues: CASSLAGAVEAFF.

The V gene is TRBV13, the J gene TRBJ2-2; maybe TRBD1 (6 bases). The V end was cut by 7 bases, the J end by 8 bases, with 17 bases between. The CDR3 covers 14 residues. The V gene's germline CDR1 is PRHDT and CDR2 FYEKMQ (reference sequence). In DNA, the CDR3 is TGTGCCAGCAAAGAGGCAGGGGCCTTTGGGGAGCTGTTTTTT. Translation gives CASKEAGAFGELFF.

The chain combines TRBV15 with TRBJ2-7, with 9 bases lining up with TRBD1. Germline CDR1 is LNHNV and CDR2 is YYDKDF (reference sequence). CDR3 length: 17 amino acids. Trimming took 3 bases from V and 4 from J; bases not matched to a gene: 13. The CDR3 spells CATSSTFLGQGGYEQYF. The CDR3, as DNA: TGTGCCACCAGCAGTACTTTCTTGGGACAGGGAGGGTACGAGCAGTACTTC.